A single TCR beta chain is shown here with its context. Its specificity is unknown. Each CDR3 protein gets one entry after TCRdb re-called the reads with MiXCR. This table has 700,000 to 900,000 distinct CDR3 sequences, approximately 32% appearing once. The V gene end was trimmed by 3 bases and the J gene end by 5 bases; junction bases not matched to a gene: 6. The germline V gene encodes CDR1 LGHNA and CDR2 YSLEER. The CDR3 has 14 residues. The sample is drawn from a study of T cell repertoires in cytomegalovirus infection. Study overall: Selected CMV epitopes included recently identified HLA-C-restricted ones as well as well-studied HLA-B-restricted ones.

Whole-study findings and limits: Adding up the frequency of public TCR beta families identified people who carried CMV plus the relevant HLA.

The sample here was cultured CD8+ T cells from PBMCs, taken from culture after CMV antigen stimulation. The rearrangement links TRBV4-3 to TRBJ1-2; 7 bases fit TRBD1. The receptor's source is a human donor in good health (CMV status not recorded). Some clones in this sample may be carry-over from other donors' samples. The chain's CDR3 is CASSQGQNAYGYTF. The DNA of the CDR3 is TGCGCCAGCAGCCAGGGACAGAATGCTTATGGCTACACCTTC.